The clone carrying this T cell receptor beta chain was detected a few times. Only in-frame clones appear in the TCRdb table, and some are missing; sequencing was by immunoSEQ multiplex PCR. This repertoire shows over 10,000 clones, around two thirds found once; its top ten account for approximately 21%. This entry is derived from a study of sequential checkpoint blockade in melanoma. Treatment defined: randomized to nivolumab then ipilimumab (arm A) or the reverse (arm B). No patient had prior DNA-damaging chemotherapy. Sorted cells were live CD3+CD8+, lacking CD19 and CD56, from PBMCs. The sequence came from a human donor with melanoma. This specimen was CD8+ T cells sorted from blood (inferred from file names), taken from a patient given nivolumab and ipilimumab in sequence.

In nucleotides, the CDR3 is TGTGCTTGTGCTCGGGTGAACACTGAAGCTTTCTTT. Its protein is CACARVNTEAFF. The chain couples TRBV12-5 to TRBJ1-1; D is unclear. The CDR3 loop spans 12 amino acids. V dropped 11 bases and J dropped 0 bases, with 10 bases sitting between them. Germline assignment: CDR1 LGHNT and CDR2 FRNRAP.